This entry describes one T cell receptor beta chain. Its target is unknown. The primer mix had 60 Vbeta and 13 Jbeta primers. Clones were sequenced by immunoSEQ multiplex PCR, and TCRdb holds only the in-frame ones, with some missing. The sample shows under 150,000 clones, around 80% of them seen only once. The data derive from a study of cytomegalovirus exposure and HLA in healthy donors. Study background: As released early, the data held about 85 million unique TCRs from HLA-typed donors. Notes on the study in general: Sequencing depth across donors, presence/absence analyses assumed, was roughly uniform.

The CDR3 has 14 residues. Germline V lookup: CDR1 SSHAT, CDR2 FNYEAQ (reference sequence). V dropped 1 base and J dropped 5; count of bases not matched to a gene: 2. The sequence derives from a man younger than 40 in good health and CMV-seronegative. The sample comprised PBMCs. The chain recombines TRBV7-7 with TRBJ2-1, with TRBD2 identical over 7 bases. Here the CDR3 reads CASSLVGGDNEQFF. The CDR3 bases are TGTGCCAGCAGCTTAGTGGGAGGGGACAATGAGCAGTTCTTC.